Following are 21 T cell receptor beta chains from one sample sequenced in a study of vaccination and CD4 T cells after COVID-19 (dated by TCRdb to between 2021 and 2024). Receptor libraries were prepared by PCR. Sequencing used an Illumina iSeq 100. DNA from cultured CD4+ T cells was subjected to TCR sequencing with the Oncomine TCR Beta short-read assay at the Johns Hopkins FTIC core. TCRdb trimmed the raw reads at Q25, called clones with MiXCR and kept productive beta chains. Every distinct CDR3 protein forms one entry, paired with its most common genes and DNA. In this sample the table shows over 10,000 distinct CDR3 sequences, approximately 40% of which occur a single time. The biggest ten clones account for just under 9.5% of the sample. The treatment or condition label of this sample denotes: approximately 9-day PBMC culture with coronavirus spike peptide pools or control peptides (ViraFEST assay).

No antigen is known for these receptors. The specimen sequenced was CD4+ T cells from blood, cultured in vitro. These TCRs come from a human donor who had recovered from COVID-19.

A few counts support this clonotype. The chain is built from TRBV24-1 and TRBJ2-1, with TRBD1 identical over 9 bases. V was pared by 2 bases and J by 1 base, with 2 bases of the junction left unmatched. Germline V gene lookup returns CDR1 KGHDR and CDR2 SFDVKD. This CDR3 is 16 amino acids long. Written as DNA, the CDR3 is TGTGCCACCAGTGATTCACAGGGGGCTTCCTACAATGAGCAGTTCTTC. Protein product: CATSDSQGASYNEQFF.

The chain combines TRBV7-9 with TRBJ2-1; TRBD2 matches 9 bases. Losses at the gene ends were 2 bases for V and 2 bases for J; bases not matched to a gene: 10. Germline lookup yields CDR1 SEHNR and CDR2 FQNEAQ (reference sequence). CDR3 length: 18 amino acids. CDR3 sequence (DNA): TGTGCCAGCAGCTTATACGCGGGAGGGCGAACCGCCTACAATGAGCAGTTCTTC. Amino acid sequence: CASSLYAGGRTAYNEQFF.

The chain has TRBV7-8 and TRBJ1-2; possibly TRBD1 for D (6 bases). The V and J ends lost 5 bases and 0 bases respectively, with 16 bases between them. The germline CDR1 and CDR2 sequences are SGHVS and FQNEAQ. CDR3 length: 16 residues. The CDR3 bases are TGTGCCAGCAGCCAACAGGGTGACCCCCCTAACTATGGCTACACCTTC. Its protein product is CASSQQGDPPNYGYTF.

This clonotype was picked up a small number of times. This chain joins TRBV7-3 and TRBJ2-2, with TRBD2 as a possible D gene (6 bases). Per germline, CDR1 SGHTA and CDR2 FQGTGA. Trimming stripped 3 bases from V and 0 bases from J, with 8 bases between. The CDR3 is 15 amino acids. CDR3: CASSFGGANTGELFF. Written as DNA, the CDR3 is TGTGCCAGCAGCTTCGGCGGGGCGAACACCGGGGAGCTGTTTTTT. The full variable domain, its missing parts supplied by reference TRBV7-3 and TRBJ2-2, is GAGVSQTPSNKVTEKGKYVELRCDPISGHTALYWYRQSLGQGPEFLIYFQGTGAADDSGLPNDRFFAVRPEGSVSTLKIQRTERGDSAVYLCASSFGGANTGELFFGEGSRLTVL.

V and J are TRBV20-1 and TRBJ2-3, with 14 positions matching TRBD2. Germline V lookup: CDR1 DFQATT, CDR2 SNEGSKA (reference sequence). The CDR3 has 15 residues. V was pared by 6 bases and J by 3 bases, with 5 bases of the junction left unmatched. The CDR3 DNA sequence: TGCAGTGCCGCCCGGACTAGCGGGAGGACAGATACGCAGTATTTT. This codes for CSAARTSGRTDTQYF.

This clonotype was counted only a few times. The genes are TRBV12-3 or TRBV12-4 and TRBJ1-5; 8 bases are shared with TRBD1. J was trimmed by 4 bases and V by 6 bases; bases with no gene match: 5. This CDR3 spans 14 amino acids. CDR3 amino acids: CASSLTGDNQPQHF. CDR3 bases: TGTGCCAGCAGCTTGACAGGGGATAATCAGCCCCAGCATTTT.

This clonotype has just a few counts. The rearrangement uses TRBV20-1 and TRBJ2-5; TRBD2 agrees at 8 bases. The CDR3 runs 18 residues. Germline CDR1 reads DFQATT; CDR2 reads SNEGSKA (reference sequence). V was pared by 0 bases and J by 5 bases, with 17 bases of the junction left unmatched. The CDR3 DNA follows: TGCAGTGCTAGAGAATTCGCAAATGAGCGGGGGCCCCCTGAGACCCAGTACTTC. Amino acid sequence: CSAREFANERGPPETQYF.

The chain is built from TRBV19 and TRBJ1-1, with a weak D call TRBD1 (5 bases). This CDR3 is built from 13 residues. The germline CDR1 and CDR2 sequences are LNHDA and SQIVND (reference sequence). Trimming left V 7 bases short and J 1 base short, with 10 bases between. The CDR3 sequence is CASIQGTNTEAFF. The CDR3 DNA sequence: TGTGCCAGTATCCAGGGTACGAACACTGAAGCTTTCTTT.

This clonotype was counted between two and nine times. This chain connects TRBV12-3 or TRBV12-4 to TRBJ1-2; no reliable D call. CDR3 length: 13 residues. Trimming left V 3 bases short and J 6 bases short, with 11 bases between. Written as DNA, the CDR3 is TGTGCCAGCAGTTTCAACCAGCGAAATGGCTACACCTTC. It specifies CASSFNQRNGYTF.

This clonotype was picked up a small number of times. The gene calls are TRBV6-1 and TRBJ1-6; no definite D call. V lost 8 bases and J 0 bases, leaving 11 bases between the germline ends. The CDR3 spans 15 residues. The germline V gene has CDR1 MNHNS and CDR2 SASEGT. This chain's CDR3 is CASDISSSYNSPLHF. The CDR3 DNA reads as TGTGCCAGCGACATTTCGAGCTCCTATAATTCACCCCTCCACTTT.

The V gene is TRBV11-1, the J gene TRBJ2-4; possibly TRBD1 for D (5 bases). Germline V gives CDR1 SGHAT, CDR2 FQDESV (reference sequence). This CDR3 is 16 amino acids long. Trimming took off 5 bases at V and 0 bases at J, with 14 bases between the two ends. CDR3 sequence: CASSMGQILAKNIQYF. The CDR3, as DNA: TGTGCCAGCAGCATGGGGCAAATACTAGCCAAAAACATTCAGTACTTC. Complete variable domain (other parts from reference TRBV11-1 and TRBJ2-4): EAEVAQSPRYKITEKSQAVAFWCDPISGHATLYWYRQILGQGPELLVQFQDESVVDDSQLPKDRFSAERLKGVDSTLKIQPAELGDSAMYLCASSMGQILAKNIQYFGAGTRLSVL.

V is TRBV19 and J is TRBJ1-6; D gene uncertain. The CDR3 runs to 15 residues. CDR1 and CDR2 from the germline V gene are LNHDA and SQIVND (reference sequence). V was pared by 7 bases and J by 7 bases, with 17 bases between. CDR3 in DNA: TGTGCCAGTAAAGAATGGAGGACTTCGAATTCACCCCTCCACTTT. Protein: CASKEWRTSNSPLHF.

V is TRBV7-3 and J is TRBJ1-1, with D tentatively TRBD1 (5 bases). The CDR3 has 15 residues. Germline V gives CDR1 SGHTA, CDR2 FQGTGA. Trimming removed 2 bases from V and 0 bases from J, with 10 bases in between. The DNA for the CDR3 is TGTGCCAGCAGCTTACAGGGCCAGATGAACACTGAAGCTTTCTTT. This gives the protein CASSLQGQMNTEAFF.

This clonotype came up a few times. The DNA of the CDR3 is TGTGCCAGCAGTTCTCCAGGGGATACAAACACCATATATTTT. Translation gives CASSSPGDTNTIYF. This chain links TRBV12-3 or TRBV12-4 with TRBJ1-3, with D tentatively TRBD1 (6 bases). Trimming took 4 bases from V and 6 from J, leaving 13 bases between them. The CDR3 loop spans 14 amino acids.

This rearrangement joins TRBV7-2 to TRBJ1-6; TRBD1 matches at 8 bases. The CDR3 spans 15 residues. Germline assignment: CDR1 SGHTA and CDR2 FQGNSA. The ends lost 5 bases at V and 6 bases at J; junction bases unmatched: 6. CDR3 sequence: CASSADRGLNSPLHF. CDR3 sequence (DNA): TGTGCCAGCAGCGCAGACAGGGGTCTTAATTCACCCCTCCACTTT.

V is TRBV20-1 and J is TRBJ2-3, with a possible D match to TRBD2 (7 bases). Trimming removed 1 base at V and 4 bases at J, with 21 bases between. CDR3 length: 17 amino acids. CDR1 and CDR2 (germline): DFQATT, SNEGSKA (reference sequence). CDR3 protein: CSARAPGERGASDTQYF. The CDR3 DNA is TGCAGTGCTAGAGCCCCAGGGGAACGGGGGGCGTCAGATACGCAGTATTTT.

This clonotype was seen a handful of times. The chain has TRBV30 and TRBJ2-7; D not resolved. Trimming took 3 bases from V and 3 from J, leaving 9 bases between them. The CDR3 covers 12 residues. The germline CDR1 and CDR2 sequences are GTSNPN and SVGIG (reference sequence). The CDR3 spells CAWRVSGYEQYF. The CDR3 DNA sequence: TGTGCCTGGAGGGTTTCGGGCTACGAGCAGTACTTC. Full variable domain (rest looked up from reference TRBV30 and TRBJ2-7): SQTIHQWPATLVQPVGSPLSLECTVEGTSNPNLYWYRQAAGRGLQLLFYSVGIGQISSEVPQNLSASRPQDRQFILSSKKLLLSDSGFYLCAWRVSGYEQYFGPGTRLTVT.

The V gene is TRBV12-3 or TRBV12-4, the J gene TRBJ1-2; D possibly corresponds to TRBD1 (6 bases). This CDR3 is 13 amino acids long. Trimming shortened V by 5 bases and J by 6 bases, and 13 bases separated the two germline ends. This CDR3 is CASSLTGWNGYTF. For the CDR3, the DNA is TGTGCCAGCAGTCTCACAGGGTGGAATGGCTACACCTTC.

This clonotype was seen a handful of times. The gene calls are TRBV24-1 and TRBJ2-3; 7 nucleotides align to TRBD1. Trimming removed 4 bases from V and 2 bases from J; junction bases left unmatched: 8. Germline V gives CDR1 KGHDR, CDR2 SFDVKD. CDR3 length: 16 residues. CDR3 nucleotides: TGTGCCACCAGTGAATATACAGGGGTCGCCACAGATACGCAGTATTTT. It is translated as CATSEYTGVATDTQYF.

The chain links TRBV24-1 to TRBJ2-2; 10 bases match TRBD2. Germline V gene sequence: CDR1 KGHDR, CDR2 SFDVKD. The junction had 7 bases not matched to a gene; V was cut back by 4 bases and J by 0 bases. This CDR3 contains 18 residues. CDR3 coding DNA: TGTGCCACCAGTGAGTTGGGTAGCGGGGGGTCGAACACCGGGGAGCTGTTTTTT. The encoded protein is CATSELGSGGSNTGELFF.

The rearrangement joins TRBV6-2 or TRBV6-3 to TRBJ2-5; 11 bases align to TRBD2. Germline-derived CDR1 and CDR2 are MNHEY and SVGEGT. This CDR3 has 17 residues. The V gene end was trimmed by 2 bases and the J gene end by 3 bases; junction bases not matched to a gene: 8. The CDR3 nucleotides read TGTGCCAGCAGTTACCCTAGCGGGAGGTTCGATAAAGAGACCCAGTACTTC. As protein: CASSYPSGRFDKETQYF.